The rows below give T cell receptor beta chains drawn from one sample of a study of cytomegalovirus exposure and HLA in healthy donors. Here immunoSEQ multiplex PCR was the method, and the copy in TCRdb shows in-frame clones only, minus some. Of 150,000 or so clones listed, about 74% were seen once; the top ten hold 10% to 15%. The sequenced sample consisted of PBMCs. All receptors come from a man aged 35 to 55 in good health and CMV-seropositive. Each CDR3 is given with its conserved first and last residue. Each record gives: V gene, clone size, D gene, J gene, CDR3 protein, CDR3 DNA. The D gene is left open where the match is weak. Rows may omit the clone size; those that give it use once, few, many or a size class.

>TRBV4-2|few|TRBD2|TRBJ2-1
CASSQDTVWTSGLSSSYNEQFF
TGTGCCAGCAGCCAAGACACTGTATGGACTAGCGGGTTATCGAGCTCCTACAATGAGCAGTTCTTC
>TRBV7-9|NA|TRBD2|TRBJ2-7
CASSPTSGSLNEQYF
TGTGCCAGCAGCCCAACTAGCGGGAGTCTCAACGAGCAGTACTTC
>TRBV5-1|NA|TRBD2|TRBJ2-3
CASSLELAGGGGDTQYF
TGCGCCAGCAGCTTGGAACTAGCGGGAGGCGGTGGAGATACGCAGTATTTT
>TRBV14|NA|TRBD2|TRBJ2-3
CASSQGPLGGSADTQYF
TGTGCCAGCAGCCAAGGCCCCCTCGGCGGGAGTGCAGATACGCAGTATTTT
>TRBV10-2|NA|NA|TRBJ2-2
CASSESVSTVNTGELFF
TGCGCCAGCAGTGAGTCTGTCTCGACAGTTAACACCGGGGAGCTGTTTTTT
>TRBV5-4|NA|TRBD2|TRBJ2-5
CASSLAGGGRETQYF
TGTGCCAGCAGCCTAGCGGGAGGGGGTAGGGAGACCCAGTACTTC
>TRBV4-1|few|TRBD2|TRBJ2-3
CASSQDPGVAGVADTQYF
TGCGCCAGCAGCCAAGACCCCGGGGTAGCGGGGGTAGCAGATACGCAGTATTTT
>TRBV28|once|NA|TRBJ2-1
CASSSTDYEQFF
TGTGCCAGCAGTTCGACAGATTATGAGCAGTTCTTC
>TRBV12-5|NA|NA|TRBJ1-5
CASGGGIQGNQPQHF
TGTGCTAGTGGTGGGGGGATACAGGGCAATCAGCCCCAGCATTTT
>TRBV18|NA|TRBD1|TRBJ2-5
CASSRRPGQGMGEQYF
TGTGCCAGCTCACGAAGACCGGGACAGGGGATGGGGGAGCAGTACTTC
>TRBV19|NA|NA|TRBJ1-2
CASRPGQYYGYTF
TGTGCCAGTCGGCCCGGACAGTACTATGGCTACACCTTC
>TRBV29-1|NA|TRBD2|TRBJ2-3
CSVPGLAGGPTSTDTQYF
TGCAGCGTACCGGGACTAGCGGGAGGGCCGACGAGCACAGATACGCAGTATTTT
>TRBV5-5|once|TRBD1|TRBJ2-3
CASSSTGGGPTDTQYF
TGTGCCAGCAGCTCAACAGGGGGCGGACCCACAGATACGCAGTATTTT
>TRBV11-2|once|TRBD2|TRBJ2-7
CASSLWASGRHYEQYF
TGTGCCAGCAGCTTATGGGCTAGCGGGAGGCATTACGAGCAGTACTTC
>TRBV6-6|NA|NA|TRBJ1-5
CASNPREAPSNQPQHF
TGTGCCAGCAACCCCCGGGAGGCCCCTAGCAATCAGCCCCAGCATTTT
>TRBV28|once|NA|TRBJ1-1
CASSHPLDSRNTEAFF
TGTGCCAGCAGTCACCCCCTGGACAGCCGGAACACTGAAGCTTTCTTT
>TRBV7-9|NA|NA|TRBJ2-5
CSSSFSREQKETQYF
TGTTCCAGCAGCTTCAGCCGGGAGCAAAAAGAGACCCAGTACTTC
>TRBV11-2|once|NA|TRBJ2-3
CASSSRPGGTDTQYF
TGTGCCAGCAGCTCCCGGCCCGGGGGCACAGATACGCAGTATTTT
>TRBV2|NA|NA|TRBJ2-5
CASSSGQQETQYF
TGTGCCAGCAGCTCCGGACAGCAAGAGACCCAGTACTTC
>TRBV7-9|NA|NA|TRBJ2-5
CASSPRVLWTQYF
TGTGCCAGCAGCCCCAGGGTCCTCTGGACCCAGTACTTC
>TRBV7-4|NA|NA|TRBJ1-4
CASSLGEGQGGGKLFF
TGTGCCAGCAGCTTAGGGGAGGGGCAGGGCGGAGGAAAACTGTTTTTT
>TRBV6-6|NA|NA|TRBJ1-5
CASSYTTNQPQHF
TGTGCCAGCAGTTACACCACTAATCAGCCCCAGCATTTT
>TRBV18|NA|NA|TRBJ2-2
CASSPAGGELFF
TGTGCCAGCTCACCAGCGGGTGGGGAGCTGTTTTTT
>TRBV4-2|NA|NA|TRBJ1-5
CASSQVGRVGGRQPQHF
TGTGCCAGCAGCCAAGTCGGAAGGGTTGGGGGCAGGCAGCCCCAGCATTTT
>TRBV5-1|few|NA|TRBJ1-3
CASSLATGNSGNTIYF
TGCGCCAGCAGCTTGGCCACGGGGAACTCTGGAAACACCATATATTTT
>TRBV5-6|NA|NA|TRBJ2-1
CASSRSGTFSYNEQFF
TGTGCCAGCAGTAGATCCGGGACATTCTCCTACAATGAGCAGTTCTTC
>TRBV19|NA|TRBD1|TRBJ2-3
CASWDRVADTQYF
TGTGCCAGTTGGGACAGGGTCGCAGATACGCAGTATTTT
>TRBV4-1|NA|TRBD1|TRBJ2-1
CASSHGLGQGGNEQFF
TGCGCCAGCAGCCACGGCCTAGGACAGGGCGGCAATGAGCAGTTCTTC
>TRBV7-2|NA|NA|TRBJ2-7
CASSFTYPIYEQYF
TGTGCCAGCAGCTTTACTTACCCTATCTACGAGCAGTACTTC
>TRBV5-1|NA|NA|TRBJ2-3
CASSLLQGSDTQYF
TGCGCCAGCAGCTTGCTCCAGGGATCAGATACGCAGTATTTT
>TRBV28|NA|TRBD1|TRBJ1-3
CASNTPGFRDRGKKIGNTIYF
TGTGCCAGCAACACCCCTGGTTTCCGGGACAGGGGAAAGAAGATTGGAAACACCATATATTTT
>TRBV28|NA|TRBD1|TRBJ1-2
CASGLGQEYGYTF
TGTGCCAGCGGCCTGGGACAGGAGTATGGCTACACCTTC
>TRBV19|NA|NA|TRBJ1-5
CASGHHDQPQHF
TGTGCCAGTGGACACCATGATCAGCCCCAGCATTTT
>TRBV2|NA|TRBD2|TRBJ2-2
CASSVDSGTGTGELFF
TGTGCCAGCAGTGTTGATAGCGGGACCGGCACCGGGGAGCTGTTTTTT
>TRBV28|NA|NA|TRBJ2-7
CASSSSGHKNEQYF
TGTGCCAGCAGTTCTTCAGGGCATAAGAACGAGCAGTACTTC
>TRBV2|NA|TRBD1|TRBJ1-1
CASGGQGVNTEAFF
TGTGCCAGCGGTGGACAGGGTGTGAACACTGAAGCTTTCTTT
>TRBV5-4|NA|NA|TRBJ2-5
CASTSVTSETQYF
TGTGCCAGCACCTCGGTTACTTCGGAGACCCAGTACTTC
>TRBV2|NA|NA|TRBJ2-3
CASSETYSSTDTQYF
TGTGCCAGCAGTGAGACTTACTCTAGCACAGATACGCAGTATTTT
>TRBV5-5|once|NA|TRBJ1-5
CASSLRGTQPQHF
TGTGCCAGCAGCTTGAGAGGAACCCAGCCCCAGCATTTT
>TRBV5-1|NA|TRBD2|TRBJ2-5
CASSLGTSQETQYF
TGCGCCAGCAGCTTGGGGACTAGCCAAGAGACCCAGTACTTC
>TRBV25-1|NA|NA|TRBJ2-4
CASSEVGGGIHF
NA
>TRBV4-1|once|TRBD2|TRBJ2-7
CASSLQPASGIDEQYF
TGCGCCAGCAGCCTCCAACCGGCTAGCGGGATCGACGAGCAGTACTTC
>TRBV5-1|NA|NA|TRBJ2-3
CASSSGVGADTQYF
TGCGCCAGCAGCTCGGGGGTAGGGGCGGATACGCAGTATTTT
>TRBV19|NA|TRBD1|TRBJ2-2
CATRGSNTGELFF
TGTGCCACCAGGGGGTCGAACACCGGGGAGCTGTTTTTT
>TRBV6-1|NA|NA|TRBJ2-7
CASIRGGGQEQYF
TGTGCCAGCATCCGAGGGGGAGGGCAAGAGCAGTACTTC
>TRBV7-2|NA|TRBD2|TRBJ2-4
CASSLSAGGGGNIQYF
TGTGCCAGCAGCTTATCGGCGGGGGGCGGGGGAAACATTCAGTACTTC
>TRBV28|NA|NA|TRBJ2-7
CASSGSYEQYF
TGTGCCAGCAGCGGGAGTTACGAGCAGTACTTC
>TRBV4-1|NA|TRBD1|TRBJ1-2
CASSLRQGAVDRYGYTF
TGCGCCAGCAGCCTTCGACAGGGGGCTGTGGATCGATATGGCTACACCTTC
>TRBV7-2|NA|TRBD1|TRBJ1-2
CASPRRAGGFYGYTF
TGTGCCAGCCCTAGGAGGGCAGGGGGCTTCTATGGCTACACCTTC
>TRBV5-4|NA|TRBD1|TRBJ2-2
CASRTGTGVNTGELFF
TGTGCCAGCAGAACCGGGACAGGGGTGAACACCGGGGAGCTGTTTTTT
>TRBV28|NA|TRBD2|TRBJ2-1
CASSPVGLTAHNEQFF
TGTGCCAGCAGCCCAGTGGGACTAACGGCGCACAATGAGCAGTTCTTC
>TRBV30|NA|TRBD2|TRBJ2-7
CAWREPPGLAGGTYEQYF
TGTGCCTGGAGAGAACCCCCGGGACTAGCGGGAGGGACCTACGAGCAGTACTTC
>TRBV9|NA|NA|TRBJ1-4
CASSVQGTNEKLFF
TGTGCCAGCAGCGTTCAGGGAACTAATGAAAAACTGTTTTTT
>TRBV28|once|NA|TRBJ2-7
CASSFGFYEQYF
TGTGCCAGCAGTTTCGGGTTCTACGAGCAGTACTTC
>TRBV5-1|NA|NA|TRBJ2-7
CASSERGRVAEGISYEQYF
TGCGCCAGCAGCGAGAGGGGGCGGGTAGCGGAGGGGATCTCCTACGAGCAGTACTTC